This is a list of T cell receptor beta chains from one sample in a study of T cells in placental villitis. This table comes from immunoSEQ multiplex PCR, and its TCRdb copy is limited to in-frame clones, with some not included. The sample carries over 2,500 clones, nearly 80% recorded once. Specimen: placental tissue containing maternal and fetal cells. These receptors came from a human patient with infectious villitis; the placental T cells may come from both mother and fetus. Each CDR3 is given with its conserved first and last residue. D genes are given only for firm matches. Clone size is shown for a subset of rows, as once, few, many or a class of expanded clone.

.	TRBV7-9	.	TRBJ1-1	TGTGCCAGCAGCTTCCTTGTCGGGGGAGGTATCACTGAAGCTTTCTTT	CASSFLVGGGITEAFF
.	TRBV24-1	.	TRBJ2-1	TGTGCCACCAGTGATCCGGGGAGACGAAATGAGCAGTTCTTC	CATSDPGRRNEQFF
.	TRBV30	.	TRBJ1-1	TGTGCCTGGAGTGTTAGGGCCACTGAAGCTTTCTTT	CAWSVRATEAFF
.	TRBV27	.	TRBJ1-3	TGTGCCAGCAGGGACTGGAACTCTGGAAACACCATATATTTT	CASRDWNSGNTIYF
TRBD1	TRBV6-5	once	TRBJ1-4	TGTGCCAGCAGCATAACAGGGGGAGGAGAAAAACTGTTTTTT	CASSITGGGEKLFF
.	TRBV3-1/TRBV3-2	.	TRBJ2-7	TGTGCCAGCAGCGCTTTTTGTCCTTTCGTGTTAGACGAGCAGTACTTC	CASSAFCPFVLDEQYF
.	TRBV19	.	TRBJ2-1	TGTGCCAGTAGTAGGTACAATGAGCAGTTCTTC	CASSRYNEQFF
TRBD2	TRBV5-1	.	TRBJ2-3	TGCGCCAGCAGCCTGGAAGCGGGGGGGCCTTCAGATACGCAGTATTTT	CASSLEAGGPSDTQYF
.	TRBV6-6	.	TRBJ2-7	TGTGCCAGCAGAGGGATAACCGGGGCCCTCGAACGTGAGCAGTACTTC	CASRGITGALEREQYF
.	TRBV2	.	TRBJ1-5	TGTGCCAGCAGTGAACCCTCACGTATCCCCAATCAGCCCCAGCATTTT	CASSEPSRIPNQPQHF
.	TRBV30	.	TRBJ1-2	TGTGCCTGGAGGGCAGGGTACGCCTATGGCTACACCTTC	CAWRAGYAYGYTF
.	TRBV7-2	.	TRBJ2-5	TGTGCCAGCAGCTCTTGGCCGGGACTTCAAGAGACCCAGTACTTC	CASSSWPGLQETQYF
TRBD2	TRBV19	.	TRBJ2-3	TGTGCCAGTAGTATATTGGGCGGGGGTAGCGGGGGGCAGAGAGATACGCAGTATTTT	CASSILGGGSGGQRDTQYF
.	TRBV9	.	TRBJ2-3	TGTGCCAGCAGCAGAGTAGCGATAGAGTCAGATACGCAGTATTTT	CASSRVAIESDTQYF
TRBD1	TRBV18	.	TRBJ1-6	TGTGCCAGCTCACTGGGACAGAGTGACTATAATTCACCCCTCCACTTT	CASSLGQSDYNSPLHF
.	TRBV5-4	.	TRBJ1-2	TGTGCCAGCAGCGTGTATATTGGGCGGAACTATGGCTACACCTTC	CASSVYIGRNYGYTF
TRBD2	TRBV10-1	.	TRBJ2-3	TGCGCCAGCAGTGAATGGACTAGCGGGGGCTCCCGAGTGGCAGATACGCAGTATTTT	CASSEWTSGGSRVADTQYF
.	TRBV5-1	large	TRBJ2-3	TGCGCCAGCAGCTTGGAGCTGAGCACAGATACGCAGTATTTT	CASSLELSTDTQYF
TRBD2	TRBV9	.	TRBJ2-1	TGTGCCAGCAGCGCCCATGGGGGCGGGGGGAATGAGCAGTTCTTC	CASSAHGGGGNEQFF
.	TRBV9	.	TRBJ2-1	TGTGCCAGCACCATTACGAGCTCCTACAATGAGCAGTTCTTC	CASTITSSYNEQFF
.	TRBV5-6	.	TRBJ1-1	TGTGCCAGCAGCTTGGGGATTGGGGGACCAGAAGCTTTCTTT	CASSLGIGGPEAFF
.	TRBV3-1/TRBV3-2	.	TRBJ1-2	TGTGCCAGCAGCCAGGGTACCGGGAGAGGACAGCGCTACACCTTC	CASSQGTGRGQRYTF
.	TRBV7-2	once	TRBJ1-5	TGTGCCAGCAGCTTAGGGGGGCATTATAGCAATCAGCCCCAGCATTTT	CASSLGGHYSNQPQHF
.	TRBV18	.	TRBJ2-5	TGTGCCAGCTCACCCCAGGGTGTGGAGACCCAGTACTTC	CASSPQGVETQYF
.	TRBV11-1	once	TRBJ1-1	TGTGCCAGCAGCTTAGTGGTCGGAAACACTGAAGCTTTCTTT	CASSLVVGNTEAFF
TRBD1	TRBV29-1	few	TRBJ2-2	TGCAGCGTTCAAGGACAGGGGAACACCGGGGAGCTGTTTTTT	CSVQGQGNTGELFF
.	TRBV15	.	TRBJ1-5	TGTGCCACCAGCAGAGACAGGGTTTTTCAGCCCCAGCATTTT	CATSRDRVFQPQHF
.	TRBV23-1	.	TRBJ1-5	TGCGCCAGCAGTCAATTGGACTGGCAGGTCAATCAGCCCCAGCATTTT	CASSQLDWQVNQPQHF
TRBD2	TRBV5-6	.	TRBJ2-3	TGTGCCAGCAGCTCCGGGACTAGCGGCACAGATACGCAGTATTTT	CASSSGTSGTDTQYF
.	TRBV6-5	once	TRBJ1-1	TGTGCCAGCAGTTCGCGCCAAATGCCTGAAGCTTTCTTT	CASSSRQMPEAFF
.	TRBV13	.	TRBJ2-3	TGTGCCAGCAGTACGATGAGACCGGGAGATACGCAGTATTTT	CASSTMRPGDTQYF
.	TRBV4-2	.	TRBJ2-3	TGTGCCAGCAGCCAAGACCTAGCAGCAGATACGCAGTATTTT	CASSQDLAADTQYF
.	TRBV29-1	.	TRBJ2-6	TGCAGCGTTGATCGGGGCTCTGGGGCCAACGTCCTGACTTTC	CSVDRGSGANVLTF
TRBD1	TRBV2	few	TRBJ1-3	TGTGCCAGCACTAGAGGCGTGGGGGACAGAGTCACCATATATTTT	CASTRGVGDRVTIYF
.	TRBV25-1	few	TRBJ2-7	TGTGCCAGCAGTGAATCTCACCGCGCCGACGGCGAGCAGTACTTC	CASSESHRADGEQYF
.	TRBV6-5	.	TRBJ2-2	TGTGCCAGCAGTTACAACACCGGGGAGCTGTTTTTT	CASSYNTGELFF
TRBD2	TRBV5-8	.	TRBJ2-1	TGTGCCAGCAGCCCAACTAGCGGGGATTACAATGAGCAGTTCTTC	CASSPTSGDYNEQFF
TRBD2	TRBV9	few	TRBJ2-1	TGTGCCAGCAGCGGGACTAGCGGGGTTTACAATGAGCAGTTCTTC	CASSGTSGVYNEQFF
.	TRBV18	.	TRBJ2-5	TGTGCCAGCTCACCGACTTTCCAAGAGACCCAGTACTTC	CASSPTFQETQYF
.	TRBV18	.	TRBJ1-1	TGTGCCAGCTCAACGGGGACTGAAGCTTTCTTT	CASSTGTEAFF
.	TRBV5-1	.	TRBJ2-1	TGCGCCAGCAGACTAGCTTGGGACGCCCTATCCTACAATGAGCAGTTCTTC	CASRLAWDALSYNEQFF
.	TRBV3-1/TRBV3-2	.	TRBJ1-4	TGTGCCAGCAGCCCGAATCAGTTAACTAATGAAAAATTGTTTTTT	CASSPNQLTNEKLFF
.	TRBV7-2	.	TRBJ1-4	TGTGCCAGCAGCTTTAATCCGGCAGCAACTAATGAAAAACTGTTTTTT	CASSFNPAATNEKLFF
.	TRBV18	large	TRBJ1-1	TGTGCCAGCTCACCCAATCAGAACACTGAAGCTTTCTTT	CASSPNQNTEAFF
TRBD2	TRBV6-5	.	TRBJ2-4	TGTGCCAGCAGCCGACTAGCGGGGGCCAAAAACATTCAGTACTTC	CASSRLAGAKNIQYF